The source of this T cell receptor beta chain is a study of vaccination effects on CD4 cells after COVID-19. The repertoire was sequenced with immunoSEQ multiplex PCR; TCRdb's copy has only in-frame clones and lacks some. The sample has about 27,000 clones, 78% seen once. Study findings and constraints: Clones that were induced by infection or by vaccine showed marked contraction late after vaccination. Convalescents' post-vaccine spike-reactive clones were mainly new, vaccine-induced.

This CDR3 has 17 amino acids. Trimming left V 2 bases short and J 0 bases short, with 14 bases between. Germline values: CDR1 KGHSH, CDR2 LQKENI. As to this clone: Its antigen is currently unknown.

CD4+ T cells specific for antigen were expanded with viral peptide pools by the ViraFEST assay before sequencing. Culture lasted approximately 10 days before CD4+ T cell isolation. The person had PCR-confirmed SARS-CoV-2 infection between March and December 2020. Cultures used more than 1.5 million PBMC per well, approximately 9.5 IU/ml IL-2 and about 10 ug/ml peptides. Half-medium changes using IL-2 medium occurred on days 3 and 7. The source material was CD4+ T cells from PBMCs cultured with HCoV-NL63 spike peptides, sampled before COVID-19 vaccination. The origin of this receptor is a human donor who had a prior SARS-CoV-2 infection. The V and J genes are TRBV18 and TRBJ1-3, with D perhaps matching TRBD1 (6 bases). For the CDR3, the DNA is TGTGCCAGCTCACCAATTCTGGGGGCAGCCTCTGGAAACACCATATATTTT. This translates into CASSPILGAASGNTIYF. Filled out from reference TRBV18 and TRBJ1-3, the complete variable domain reads NAGVMQNPRHLVRRRGQEARLRCSPMKGHSHVYWYRQLPEEGLKFMVYLQKENIIDESGMPKERFSAEFPKEGPSILRIQQVVRGDSAAYFCASSPILGAASGNTIYFGEGSWLTVV.